This TCR beta chain appears in the sequencing data of a study of cytomegalovirus exposure and HLA in healthy donors. Study findings and constraints: Several top significant clusters appeared, in a later analysis, to be linked to common viral pathogens. TCR beta chains numbering 164 were designated cytomegalovirus-associated. Sequencing depth roughly uniform across donors was assumed in presence/absence analyses.

Germline values: CDR1 GTSNPN, CDR2 SVGIG (reference sequence). The CDR3 sequence is 12 residues long. With 7 bases clipped from V and 9 bases from J, the junction kept 7 bases outside the gene matches. In regard to this clone: Antigen: not known.

The study ran its PCR with 60 Vbeta and 13 Jbeta primers. Profiled with immunoSEQ multiplex PCR; TCRdb holds only in-frame clones, not every one. The sample has approximately 96,000 clones. Material for sequencing was PBMCs. This receptor was identified in a girl aged 10-17 years in good health and CMV-seropositive. The V gene is TRBV30, the J gene TRBJ2-1, with 9 bases identical to TRBD2. The CDR3 spells CAFERGEVEQFF. The CDR3 DNA reads as TGTGCCTTCGAGCGGGGGGAGGTTGAGCAGTTCTTC.